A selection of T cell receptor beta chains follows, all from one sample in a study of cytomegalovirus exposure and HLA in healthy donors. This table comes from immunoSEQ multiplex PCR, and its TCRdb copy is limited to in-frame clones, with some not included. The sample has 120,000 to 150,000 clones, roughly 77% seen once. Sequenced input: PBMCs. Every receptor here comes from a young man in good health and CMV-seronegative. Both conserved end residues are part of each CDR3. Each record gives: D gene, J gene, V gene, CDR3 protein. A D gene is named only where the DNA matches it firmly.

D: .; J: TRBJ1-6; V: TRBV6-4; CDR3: CASSDSPGNSPLHF
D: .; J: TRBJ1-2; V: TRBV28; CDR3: CASSSQSRGGYTF
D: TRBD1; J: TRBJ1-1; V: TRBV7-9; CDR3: CASSWTGAVTEAFF
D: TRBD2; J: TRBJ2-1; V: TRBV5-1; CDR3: CASSPGLAGGLHNEQFF
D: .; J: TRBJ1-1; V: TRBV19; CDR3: CASTQPERQNTEAFF
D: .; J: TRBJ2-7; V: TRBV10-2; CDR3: CASSGQSYEQYF
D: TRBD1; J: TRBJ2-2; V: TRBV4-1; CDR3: CASSPRQGAWLFF
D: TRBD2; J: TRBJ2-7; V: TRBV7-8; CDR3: CASSSLAAPYEQYF
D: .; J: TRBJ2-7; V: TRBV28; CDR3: CASSLPLGGSIFQQYF
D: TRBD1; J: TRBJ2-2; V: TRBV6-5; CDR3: CASRPGQKNTGELFF
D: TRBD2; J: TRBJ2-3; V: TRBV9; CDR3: CASSVAGRVAGSTDTQYF
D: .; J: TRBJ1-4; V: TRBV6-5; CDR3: CASSYDAATNEKLFF
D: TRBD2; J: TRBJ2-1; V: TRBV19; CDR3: CASSRGGSNEQFF
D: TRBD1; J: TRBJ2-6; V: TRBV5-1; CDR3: CASSYRTGARGANVLTF
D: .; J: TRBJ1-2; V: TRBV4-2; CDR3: CASSHGTGGYTF
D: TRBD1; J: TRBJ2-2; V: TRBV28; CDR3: CASSPRTGERTGELFF
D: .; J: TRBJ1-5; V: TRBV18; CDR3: CASSPVGDINQPQHF
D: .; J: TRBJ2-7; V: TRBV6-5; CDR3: CASSPAAGPYEQYF
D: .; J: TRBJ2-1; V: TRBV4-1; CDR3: CASSQVGAAFEQFF
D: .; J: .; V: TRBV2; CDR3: CASSGQLYEQYF
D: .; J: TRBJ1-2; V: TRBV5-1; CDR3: CASSLFGSDGYPF
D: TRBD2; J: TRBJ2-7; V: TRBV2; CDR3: CASSEVAGALYEQYF
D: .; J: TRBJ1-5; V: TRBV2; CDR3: CASSGRGAADSNQPQHF
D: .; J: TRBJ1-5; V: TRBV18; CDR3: CASSTAKAGPQPQHF
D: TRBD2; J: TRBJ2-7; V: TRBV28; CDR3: CASSELGLAGGVPYEQYF
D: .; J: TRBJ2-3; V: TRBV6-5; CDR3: CASSSGGGGRPDTQYF
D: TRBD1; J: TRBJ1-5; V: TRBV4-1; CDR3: CASSQGQGANNQPQNF
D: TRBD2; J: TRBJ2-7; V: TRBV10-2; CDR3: CASSSTSGNEQYF
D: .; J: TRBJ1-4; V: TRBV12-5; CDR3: CASGLAQGAGEKLFF
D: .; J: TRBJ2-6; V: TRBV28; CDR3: CASSFLLRTSRSGANVLTF
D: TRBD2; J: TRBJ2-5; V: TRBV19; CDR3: CASSQAGDGGGETQYF
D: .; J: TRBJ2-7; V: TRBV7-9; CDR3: CASSLWQGSAYEQYF
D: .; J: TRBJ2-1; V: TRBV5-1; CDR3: CASSYSGRSPPGEQFF
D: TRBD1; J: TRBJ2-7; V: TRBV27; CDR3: CASSPDRNYEQYF
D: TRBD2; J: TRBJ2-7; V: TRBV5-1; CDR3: CASSPVLASGRGYEQYF
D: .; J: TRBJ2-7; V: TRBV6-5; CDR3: CASSYRQGSGSYEQYF
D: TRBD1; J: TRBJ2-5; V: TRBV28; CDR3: CASSSAGTGAPQETQYF
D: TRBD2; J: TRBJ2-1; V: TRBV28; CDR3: CATTSGGLSSYNEQFF
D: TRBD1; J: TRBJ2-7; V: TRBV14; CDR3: CASTLGQGSSYEQYF
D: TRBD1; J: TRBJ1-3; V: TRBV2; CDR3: CASRAVETGRRSTIYF
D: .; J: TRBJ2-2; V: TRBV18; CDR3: CASMGLGELFF
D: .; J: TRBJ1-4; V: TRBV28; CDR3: CASRQLGEKLFF
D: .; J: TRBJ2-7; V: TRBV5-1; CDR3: CASSFGLFYEQYF
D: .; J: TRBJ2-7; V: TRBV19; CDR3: CASSIDTGTYEQYF
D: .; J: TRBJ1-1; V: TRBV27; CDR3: CASSLTPRTEAFF
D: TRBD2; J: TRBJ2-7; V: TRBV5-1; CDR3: CASSLGTSGIHEQYF
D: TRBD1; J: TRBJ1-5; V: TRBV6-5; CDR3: CASRDGTGVGQPQNF
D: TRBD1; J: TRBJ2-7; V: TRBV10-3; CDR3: CAISDFRDRVYEQYF
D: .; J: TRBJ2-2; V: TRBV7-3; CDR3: CASSFKGAGELFF
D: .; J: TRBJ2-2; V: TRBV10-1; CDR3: CASSAAGANTGELFF
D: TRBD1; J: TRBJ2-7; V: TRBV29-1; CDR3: CSVMGQGPSEEQYF
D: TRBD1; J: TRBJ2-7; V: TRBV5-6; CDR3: CATRTGPGEQYF
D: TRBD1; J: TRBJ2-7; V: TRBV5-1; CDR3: CASSFGQGVGYEQYF